What follows is one T cell receptor beta chain and its context. The target antigen is unknown. This sample stems from a study of identical twins. Trimming cost V 1 base and J 3 bases, with 5 bases left between them. The germline V gene encodes CDR1 LGHDT and CDR2 YNNKEL (reference sequence). This CDR3 is built from 13 residues. TCRdb passed the 5' RACE reads through MiXCR, listing each CDR3 protein once. Of 200,000 to 250,000 distinct CDR3 sequences listed, over 11% were seen once; the top ten hold 8.8%. General study results and limits: Out-of-frame alpha sequences common to twins exhibited an excess of low generation probability.

The source is a woman aged 18 to 35 in good health. V and J are TRBV3-1 and TRBJ2-3; D ambiguous. Sequencing used memory (CD45RO+) T cells sorted from blood. CDR3 DNA: TGTGCCAGCAGCCAAGTCCAGACAGATACGCAGTATTTT. Its protein is CASSQVQTDTQYF.